These 28 T cell receptor beta chains share one sample of origin, sequenced in a study of blood T cell repertoires in COVID-19. Data came from immunoSEQ multiplex PCR; TCRdb stores just in-frame clones and leaves some out. This table has 160,000 or so clones, over 80% appearing once. Input material: peripheral blood. The source is a woman between 70 and 85 years old with acute or convalescent COVID-19.

V and J are TRBV5-6 and TRBJ1-5, with 9 bases that match TRBD1. With V trimmed by 3 bases and J by 4 bases, 11 bases remained unmatched. This CDR3 has 17 amino acids. Germline V gene data show CDR1 as SGHDT and CDR2 as YYEEEE. CDR3 residues: CASSYFRDRALNQPQHF. DNA of the CDR3: TGTGCCAGCAGCTATTTCCGGGACAGGGCTTTAAATCAGCCCCAGCATTTT. Complete variable domain (other parts from reference TRBV5-6 and TRBJ1-5): DAGVTQSPTHLIKTRGQQVTLRCSPKSGHDTVSWYQQALGQGPQFIFQYYEEEERQRGNFPDRFSGHQFPNYSSELNVNALLLGDSALYLCASSYFRDRALNQPQHFGDGTRLSIL.

This chain's CDR3 is CASSLSPQGKAFF. The CDR3 DNA is TGTGCCAGCAGCTTGTCTCCACAGGGTAAAGCTTTCTTT. J is TRBJ1-1 and V is TRBV5-4; D is perhaps TRBD1 (6 bases). V was clipped by 1 base and J by 9 bases, with 13 bases between them. CDR1 is SGHNT, CDR2 YYREEE, per germline (reference sequence). This CDR3 comprises 13 residues.

The V call is TRBV3-1 (or the pseudogene TRBV3-2), the J call TRBJ2-4; possible D gene TRBD1, 6 bases. Per germline, CDR1 LGHDT and CDR2 YNNKEL (reference sequence). Trimming pared 0 bases from V and 0 bases from J, leaving 15 bases between. The CDR3 length is 18 residues. The CDR3 loop reads CASSQDLGTFLAKNIQYF. CDR3 nucleotides: TGTGCCAGCAGCCAAGATCTGGGGACATTTCTAGCCAAAAACATTCAGTACTTC.

The chain has TRBV4-1 and TRBJ1-2, with 10 bases fitting TRBD1. The V and J ends lost 6 bases and 3 bases, in that order; junction bases with no gene match: 4. The CDR3 length is 14 residues. CDR1 and CDR2 (germline): MGHRA, YSYEKL. CDR3 sequence reads: CASSPDRGDYGYTF. The CDR3 DNA sequence: TGCGCCAGCAGTCCGGACAGGGGGGACTATGGCTACACCTTC.

The V call is TRBV25-1, the J call TRBJ1-2, with no clear D. V was trimmed by 6 bases and J by 6 bases, leaving 14 bases between them. This CDR3 has 13 amino acids. Germline-derived CDR1 and CDR2 are MGHDK and SYGVNS. The CDR3 nucleotides are TGTGCCAGCAGCGCACCGCGTAGCAATGGCTACACCTTC. Its protein is CASSAPRSNGYTF.

This clone appeared a single time. V is TRBV10-1 and J is TRBJ2-2, with D possibly TRBD1 on 5 matching bases. Trimming removed 0 bases at V and 4 bases at J, with 6 bases between. The CDR3 runs 14 residues. CDR1 WNHNN and CDR2 SYGVQD come from the germline V gene (reference sequence). The CDR3 nucleotides are TGCGCCAGCAGTGAGTCCAGGGCCACCGGGGAGCTGTTTTTT. It specifies CASSESRATGELFF.

This chain's CDR3 is CASSQGLGGIGVGTIYF. The CDR3 DNA sequence: TGCGCCAGCAGCCAAGGCCTCGGGGGAATCGGGGTCGGCACCATATATTTT. V usage is TRBV4-3 and J usage is TRBJ1-3; tentatively, D is TRBD1 (5 bases). The CDR3 is 17 amino acids. Trimming cost V 1 base and J 9 bases, with 22 bases left between them. Germline V gene sequence: CDR1 LGHNA, CDR2 YSLEER.

V and J are TRBV4-3 and TRBJ2-6; D is perhaps TRBD1 (6 bases). Germline CDR1 and CDR2: LGHNA and YSLEER. The V and J ends lost 4 bases and 0 bases respectively, with 16 bases between them. CDR3 length: 18 amino acids. CDR3: CASSPQQGASSGANVLTF. The CDR3 nucleotides read TGCGCCAGCAGCCCTCAACAGGGCGCCAGCTCTGGGGCCAACGTCCTGACTTTC.

This clone was seen a few times. This rearrangement joins TRBV18 to TRBJ1-1; 11 bases are a match to TRBD1. Germline CDR1 and CDR2: KGHSH and LQKENI. The J segment lost 3 bases and the V segment lost 10 bases, leaving 4 bases of the junction unmatched. This CDR3 region has 13 residues. CDR3 region: CATDRGRDTEAFF. The CDR3 DNA sequence: TGTGCCACGGACAGGGGGCGCGACACTGAAGCTTTCTTT. Variable domain in full (rest from reference TRBV18 and TRBJ1-1): NAGVMQNPRHLVRRRGQEARLRCSPMKGHSHVYWYRQLPEEGLKFMVYLQKENIIDESGMPKERFSAEFPKEGPSILRIQQVVRGDSAAYFCATDRGRDTEAFFGQGTRLTVV.

V and J are TRBV5-1 and TRBJ1-6, with D perhaps TRBD1 (6 bases). The CDR3 is made up of 16 amino acids. The germline V and J ends were trimmed by 0 bases and 4 bases, with 11 bases remaining between them. Per germline, CDR1 SGHRS and CDR2 YFSETQ. The chain's CDR3 is CASSLEQGEYNSPLHF. The DNA for the CDR3 is TGCGCCAGCAGCTTGGAACAGGGCGAATATAATTCACCCCTCCACTTT.

This CDR3 reads CASSFNRAYTDTQYF. CDR3 coding DNA: TGTGCCAGCAGTTTCAACAGGGCCTACACAGATACGCAGTATTTT. The V gene is TRBV28, the J gene TRBJ2-3; a weak D match, TRBD1 (6 bases). CDR3 length: 15 residues. Germline V gene data show CDR1 as MDHEN and CDR2 as SYDVKM. Trimming stripped 3 bases from V and 2 bases from J, with 12 bases between.

The chain recombines TRBV30 with TRBJ1-2; TRBD1 matches 8 bases. The CDR3 runs to 13 residues. CDR1 is GTSNPN and CDR2 is SVGIG in the germline V gene (reference sequence). With V trimmed by 2 bases and J by 4 bases, 3 bases remained unmatched. The CDR3 protein is CAWSPGQGYGYTF. The CDR3 nucleotides are TGTGCCTGGAGTCCCGGACAGGGCTATGGCTACACCTTC. The variable domain in full, with the rest retrieved from reference TRBV30 and TRBJ1-2, is SQTIHQWPATLVQPVGSPLSLECTVEGTSNPNLYWYRQAAGRGLQLLFYSVGIGQISSEVPQNLSASRPQDRQFILSSKKLLLSDSGFYLCAWSPGQGYGYTFGSGTRLTVV.

This sequence joins TRBV28 and TRBJ1-3; no clear D. CDR1 is MDHEN, CDR2 SYDVKM, per germline. V dropped 8 bases and J dropped 0 bases, with 5 bases sitting between them. The CDR3 totals 12 residues. DNA for the CDR3: TGTGCCAGCCGAGACTCTGGAAACACCATATATTTT. Protein product: CASRDSGNTIYF.

The chain joins TRBV28 to TRBJ1-6; D is perhaps TRBD1 (5 bases). Trimming pared 7 bases from V and 0 bases from J, leaving 10 bases between. CDR1 is MDHEN, CDR2 SYDVKM, per germline. The CDR3 extends over 15 amino acids. The CDR3 here is CASTGGGSYNSPLHF. CDR3 in DNA: TGTGCCAGCACCGGGGGAGGCTCCTATAATTCACCCCTCCACTTT.

The J gene is TRBJ2-3, the V gene TRBV7-9; perhaps TRBD2 as D (7 bases). V gave up 5 bases and J gave up 5 bases, with 17 bases separating them. The CDR3 runs to 15 residues. Germline-derived CDR1 and CDR2 are SEHNR and FQNEAQ (reference sequence). The CDR3 here is CASSLTGGAGDTQYF. The CDR3 DNA is TGTGCCAGCAGCCTCACGGGGGGCGCAGGAGATACGCAGTATTTT.

The CDR3 loop is CAISESDGQGNTEAFF. The DNA of the CDR3 is TGTGCCATCAGTGAGTCGGACGGACAGGGGAACACTGAAGCTTTCTTT. The rearrangement uses TRBV10-3 and TRBJ1-1; 8 bases align to TRBD1. The CDR3 loop spans 16 amino acids. With 0 bases clipped from V and 1 base from J, the junction kept 4 bases outside the gene matches. Germline V lookup: CDR1 ENHRY, CDR2 SYGVKD.

This chain links TRBV19 with TRBJ2-1; 8 nucleotides match TRBD2. The CDR3 is made up of 15 amino acids. The V and J ends lost 9 bases and 6 bases, in that order; junction bases with no gene match: 13. The germline V gene has CDR1 LNHDA and CDR2 SQIVND (reference sequence). CDR3 sequence reads: CASREGGYNPNEQFF. In DNA, the CDR3 is TGTGCCAGCCGGGAGGGCGGCTACAACCCCAATGAGCAGTTCTTC.

The chain links TRBV27 to TRBJ2-1, with a possible D match to TRBD1 (5 bases). The germline CDR1 and CDR2 sequences are MNHEY and SMNVEV (reference sequence). Trimming took off 9 bases at V and 7 bases at J, with 10 bases between the two ends. The length of the CDR3 is 11 residues. The CDR3 DNA is TGTGCCAGATTCCAGGGAAATGAGCAGTTCTTC. Translation gives CARFQGNEQFF.

The chain combines TRBV4-3 with TRBJ2-1; D unresolved. The CDR3 sequence is 16 residues long. The germline gives CDR1 LGHNA, CDR2 YSLEER. The V end lost 0 bases, the J end lost 3 bases, and 12 bases lay between the germline ends. The CDR3 loop is CASSQDRPPIYNEQFF. As DNA, the CDR3 is TGCGCCAGCAGCCAAGATCGTCCACCTATCTACAATGAGCAGTTCTTC.

The J gene is TRBJ2-1, the V gene TRBV28; tentatively, D is TRBD1 (6 bases). Germline V CDR1 and CDR2: MDHEN, SYDVKM. The CDR3 has 14 residues. The V end was cut by 5 bases, the J end by 6 bases, with 14 bases between. CDR3 sequence reads: CASSRQDLGNEQFF. The CDR3 nucleotides read TGTGCCAGCAGTAGACAGGACTTGGGCAATGAGCAGTTCTTC.

DNA for the CDR3: TGTGCCAGCAGTTACGCCAGCTATGGCTACACCTTC. It codes for CASSYASYGYTF. The J gene is TRBJ1-2, the V gene TRBV6-2 or TRBV6-3; D remains unclear. The CDR3 totals 12 residues. Trimming took off 2 bases at V and 4 bases at J, with 5 bases between the two ends. Germline lookup yields CDR1 MNHEY and CDR2 SVGEGT.

The chain employs TRBV24-1 and TRBJ1-5; D is possibly TRBD1 (6 bases). Trimming removed 2 bases from V and 2 bases from J, with 12 bases in between. CDR1 KGHDR and CDR2 SFDVKD come from the germline V gene. This CDR3 spans 16 amino acids. CDR3 region: CATSDSGYRGNQPQHF. For the CDR3, the DNA is TGTGCCACCAGTGATTCGGGGTACAGGGGCAATCAGCCCCAGCATTTT.

This sequence joins TRBV15 and TRBJ2-1; 14 bases are a match to TRBD2. This CDR3 is built from 17 residues. Germline V gives CDR1 LNHNV, CDR2 YYDKDF (reference sequence). Trimming took 3 bases from V and 8 from J; bases not matched to a gene: 9. The CDR3 protein is CATSRAGTSGRWHEQFF. CDR3 bases: TGTGCCACCAGCAGGGCCGGGACTAGCGGGAGATGGCATGAGCAGTTCTTC.

This chain joins TRBV1 and TRBJ2-7; the table's D call TRBD2 went unverified against the DNA. TRBV1 is a known pseudogene. This CDR3 has 16 residues. The CDR3 coding sequence is TGCACCAGCAGCCAAGACGAGGAAAAGAGCTCCTACGAGCAGTACTTC. Protein product: CTSSQDEEKSSYEQYF.

The J gene is TRBJ2-3, the V gene TRBV6-2 or TRBV6-3; 9 positions agree with TRBD2. Germline trimming cut 4 bases from V and 6 bases from J; bases unmatched to any gene: 5. This CDR3 spans 14 amino acids. Germline V CDR1 and CDR2: MNHEY, SVGEGT. CDR3 sequence (DNA): TGTGCCAGCAGTTTTAGCGGGGGAGTTGATACGCAGTATTTT. Amino acid sequence: CASSFSGGVDTQYF.

This clone has only a few counts. CDR3 DNA: TGCGCCAGCAGCCAAGAACGACGGCGGGAGGGCCGGGATGAGCAGTTCTTC. Protein: CASSQERRREGRDEQFF. The V gene is TRBV4-1, the J gene TRBJ2-1; TRBD2 matches 9 bases. CDR1 MGHRA and CDR2 YSYEKL come from the germline V gene. This CDR3 has 17 residues. Germline trimming cut 0 bases from V and 8 bases from J; bases unmatched to any gene: 11.

The gene calls are TRBV5-5 and TRBJ2-5; 8 bases align to TRBD2. Germline-derived CDR1 and CDR2 are SGHKS and YYEKEE (reference sequence). This CDR3 spans 16 amino acids. J lost 5 bases, V lost 3 bases, and 12 bases had no gene match. Written as DNA, the CDR3 is TGTGCCAGCAGCTCTCCTTTAGCGGGAAAGGGGGAGACCCAGTACTTC. This encodes CASSSPLAGKGETQYF.

V is TRBV18 and J is TRBJ1-3; D gene uncertain. V was pared by 4 bases and J by 2 bases, with 12 bases between. This CDR3 has 15 residues. CDR1 KGHSH and CDR2 LQKENI come from the germline V gene. The CDR3 sequence is CASSLTELPGNTIYF. DNA of the CDR3: TGTGCCAGCTCACTCACGGAGCTTCCTGGAAACACCATATATTTT.